This T cell receptor (beta chain) was found in a study of T cell responses to AZD1222 COVID-19 vaccine. As for the study in general: Second doses were pooled across both intervals (about 4 or about 12 weeks). General study findings and limits: Targeting of unmutated variant regions was reportedly seen in nearly half of spike-specific TCRs. After the peak T cell response, and only then, were repertoires sampled. Receipt of two AZD1222 doses was followed by a rise in Spike-specific TCR breadth and depth.

The assay was immunoSEQ multiplex PCR, and TCRdb's table has in-frame clones only and misses some. This table holds 85,000 to 110,000 clones, roughly 91% found once. CDR3 size: 15 residues. CDR1 is MGHRA, CDR2 YSYEKL, per germline. V gave up 1 base and J gave up 4 bases, with 13 bases separating them. About this clone: Antigen: not known.

This rearrangement joins TRBV4-1 to TRBJ2-5; D perhaps matches TRBD1 (6 bases). The input for sequencing was peripheral blood, taken on day 0 of AZD1222 vaccination. The sequence came from an adult in good health. The CDR3 region has the DNA TGCGCCAGCAGCCAAGTGTCGTCAGGGGCAGAGACCCAGTACTTC. This sequence encodes CASSQVSSGAETQYF.